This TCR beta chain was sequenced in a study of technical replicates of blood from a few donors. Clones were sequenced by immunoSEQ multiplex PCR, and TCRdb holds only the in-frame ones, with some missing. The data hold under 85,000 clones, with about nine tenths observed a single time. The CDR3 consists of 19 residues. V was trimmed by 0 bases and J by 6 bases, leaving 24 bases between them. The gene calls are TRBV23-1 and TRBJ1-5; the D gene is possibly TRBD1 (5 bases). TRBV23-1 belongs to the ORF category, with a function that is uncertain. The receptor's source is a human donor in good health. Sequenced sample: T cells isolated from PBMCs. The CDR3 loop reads CASSQSGQGRASVGQPQHF. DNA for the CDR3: TGCGCCAGCAGTCAATCGGGGCAGGGTAGAGCGTCGGTGGGTCAGCCCCAGCATTTT.